Listed below are T cell receptor beta chains from one sample, sequenced in a study of T cells after yellow fever vaccination. TCRdb reanalysed the 5' RACE reads using MiXCR and keeps one entry per CDR3 protein. The sample holds 500,000 to 650,000 distinct CDR3 sequences, about 12% seen once. The sample consisted of PBMCs, taken on the day of the yellow fever booster vaccination. These receptors all come from a man aged 25-40 years who received the YFV17D yellow fever vaccine. CDR3s include the opening cysteine and the closing phenylalanine or tryptophan. A D gene is named only where the DNA matches it firmly. The size field is filled for only some rows; it gives once, few, many or a size class.

j_gene,v_gene,abundance,d_gene,CDR3aa,CDR3nt
TRBJ1-1,TRBV20-1,few,TRBD1,CSALSGTGDTEAFF,TGCAGTGCCTTATCCGGGACAGGGGACACTGAAGCTTTCTTT
TRBJ2-7,TRBV10-3,-,-,CAISVGGQSYEQYF,TGTGCCATCAGTGTCGGAGGACAGTCCTACGAGCAGTACTTC
TRBJ2-7,TRBV29-1,few,-,CSVVGLLNSYEQYF,TGCAGCGTTGTTGGTCTTCTTAACTCCTACGAGCAGTACTTC
TRBJ2-2,TRBV10-3,few,TRBD2,CATSNPAGGPFAGELFF,TGTGCCACCTCCAACCCAGCGGGAGGTCCCTTTGCCGGGGAGCTGTTTTTT
TRBJ2-3,TRBV6-5,many,-,CASSYAITDTQYF,TGTGCCAGCAGTTATGCGATCACAGATACGCAGTATTTT
TRBJ2-6,TRBV24-1,-,-,CATSDRAKGANVLTF,TGTGCCACCAGTGACAGGGCTAAAGGGGCCAACGTCCTGACTTTC
TRBJ2-2,TRBV3-1,-,-,CASSPDLGGKLFF,TGTGCCAGCAGCCCCGATCTTGGCGGGAAGCTGTTTTTT
TRBJ2-1,TRBV20-1,-,-,CSARDVRGSSEQFF,TGCAGTGCTAGAGATGTTCGGGGATCGAGTGAGCAGTTCTTC
TRBJ2-5,TRBV12-5,-,-,CASGTTVAKQETQYF,TGTGCTAGTGGTACCACGGTAGCGAAACAAGAGACCCAGTACTTC
TRBJ2-2,TRBV3-1,once,-,CASRYGLAEIANTGELFFF,-
TRBJ2-5,TRBV7-8,few,TRBD2,CASSGKPASGRHQETQYF,TGTGCCAGCAGCGGCAAGCCGGCTAGCGGGAGGCACCAAGAGACCCAGTACTTC
TRBJ2-1,TRBV3-1,few,-,CASSQGPDRNEQFF,TGTGCCAGCAGCCAAGGCCCGGATCGGAATGAGCAGTTCTTC
TRBJ2-1,TRBV25-1,few,-,CASSDPGGPNEQFF,TGTGCCAGCAGTGACCCGGGGGGCCCCAATGAGCAGTTCTTC
TRBJ2-7,TRBV5-6,many,-,CASSLYSEQYF,TGTGCCAGCAGCTTGTACTCCGAGCAGTACTTC
TRBJ1-1,TRBV11-2,-,-,CASSLGYGSEAFF,TGTGCCAGCAGCTTAGGCTACGGCTCTGAAGCTTTCTTT
TRBJ2-7,TRBV14,-,-,CASSRTTSYEQYF,TGTGCCAGCAGCCGAACTACCTCCTACGAGCAGTACTTC
TRBJ2-3,TRBV10-3,many,TRBD2,CAISASGGETSTDTQYF,TGTGCCATCAGCGCGAGCGGGGGCGAGACTAGCACAGATACGCAGTATTTT
TRBJ1-2,TRBV20-1,-,-,CSARVAGLYGYTF,TGCAGTGCTAGAGTGGCAGGCCTCTATGGCTACACCTTC
TRBJ2-3,TRBV5-5,few,-,CASSSTIGGTDTQYF,TGTGCCAGCAGCTCGACCATCGGTGGGACAGATACGCAGTATTTT
TRBJ2-1,TRBV12-3/TRBV12-4,-,TRBD2,CAQGTSGDGSYNEQFF,TGTGCCCAGGGGACTAGCGGTGATGGCTCCTACAATGAGCAGTTCTTC
TRBJ2-1,TRBV6-5,-,-,CASRKGDHEQFF,TGTGCCAGCAGAAAGGGAGACCATGAGCAGTTCTTC